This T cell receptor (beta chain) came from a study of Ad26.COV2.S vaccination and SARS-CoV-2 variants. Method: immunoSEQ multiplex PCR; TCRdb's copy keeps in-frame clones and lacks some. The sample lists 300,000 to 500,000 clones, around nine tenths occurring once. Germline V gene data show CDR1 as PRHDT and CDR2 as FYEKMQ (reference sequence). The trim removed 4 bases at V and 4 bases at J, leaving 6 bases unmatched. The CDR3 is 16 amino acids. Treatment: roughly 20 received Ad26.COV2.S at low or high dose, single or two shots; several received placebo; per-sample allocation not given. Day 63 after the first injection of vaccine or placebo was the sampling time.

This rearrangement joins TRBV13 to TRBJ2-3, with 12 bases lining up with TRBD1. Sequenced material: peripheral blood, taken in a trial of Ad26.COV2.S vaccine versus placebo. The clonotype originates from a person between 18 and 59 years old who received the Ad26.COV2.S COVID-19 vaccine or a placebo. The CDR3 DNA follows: TGTGCCAGCAGCTGGGGGGACAGGGGGCGTCCAGATACGCAGTATTTT. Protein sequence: CASSWGDRGRPDTQYF. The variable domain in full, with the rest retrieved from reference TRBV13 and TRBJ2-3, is AAGVIQSPRHLIKEKRETATLKCYPIPRHDTVYWYQQGPGQDPQFLISFYEKMQSDKGSIPDRFSAQQFSDYHSELNMSSLELGDSALYFCASSWGDRGRPDTQYFGPGTRLTVL.